This T cell receptor beta chain is drawn from a study of metastatic and nonmetastatic thyroid tumors. Study-level information: Repertoire comparison spanned blood and tumor or nodule tissue of malignant and benign thyroid patients. Study-wide results and limits: Benign nodules reportedly had significantly lower TCR beta diversity than malignant thyroid tumors in blood and tumor.

No patient received treatment before thyroid surgery. J was trimmed by 8 bases and V by 6 bases; bases with no gene match: 4. The CDR3 consists of 13 residues. This clone was seen ten or more times. Its specificity is unknown. Authors' methods: The study's classifier, a distant-metastasis tool for papillary thyroid cancer, was built using CDR3 differences across clinicopathological groups. MiXCR was used by TCRdb to re-call the PCR reads. These V and J calls originate from TCRdb's pipeline instead of the authors' own analysis. The sample records about 90,000 clones, around 9.1% being singletons. The clonotype comes from a female donor with papillary thyroid cancer or a benign thyroid nodule (not recorded which). Some clones in this sample may be carry-over from other donors' samples. Material for sequencing was blood. The chain employs TRBV12-3 or TRBV12-4 and TRBJ2-5; 12 bases fit TRBD1. The CDR3 DNA is TGTGCCAGCAGCGGGGGACAGGGGGCTACCCAGTACTTC. Encoded protein: CASSGGQGATQYF.